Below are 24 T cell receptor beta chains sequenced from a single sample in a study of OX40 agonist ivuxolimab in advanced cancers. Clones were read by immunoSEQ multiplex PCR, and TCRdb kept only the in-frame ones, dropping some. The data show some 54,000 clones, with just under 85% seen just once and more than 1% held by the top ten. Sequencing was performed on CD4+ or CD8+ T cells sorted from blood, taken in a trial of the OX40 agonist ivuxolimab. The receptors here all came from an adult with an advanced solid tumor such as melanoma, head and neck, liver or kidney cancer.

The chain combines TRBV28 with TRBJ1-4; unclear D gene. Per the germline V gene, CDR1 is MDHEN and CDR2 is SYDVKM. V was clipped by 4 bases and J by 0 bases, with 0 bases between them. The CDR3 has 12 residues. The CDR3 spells CASSSTNEKLFF. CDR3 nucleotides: TGTGCCAGCAGTTCAACTAATGAAAAACTGTTTTTT.

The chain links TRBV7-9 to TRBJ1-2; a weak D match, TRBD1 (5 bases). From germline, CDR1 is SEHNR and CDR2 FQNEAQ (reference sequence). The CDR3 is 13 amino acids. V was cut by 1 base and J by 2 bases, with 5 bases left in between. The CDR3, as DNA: TGTGCCAGCAGCTTAGGGGGCAACTATGGCTACACCTTC. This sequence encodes CASSLGGNYGYTF. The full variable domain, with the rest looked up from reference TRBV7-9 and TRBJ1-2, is DTGVSQNPRHKITKRGQNVTFRCDPISEHNRLYWYRQTLGQGPEFLTYFQNEAQLEKSRLLSDRFSAERPKGSFSTLEIQRTEQGDSAMYLCASSLGGNYGYTFGSGTRLTVV.

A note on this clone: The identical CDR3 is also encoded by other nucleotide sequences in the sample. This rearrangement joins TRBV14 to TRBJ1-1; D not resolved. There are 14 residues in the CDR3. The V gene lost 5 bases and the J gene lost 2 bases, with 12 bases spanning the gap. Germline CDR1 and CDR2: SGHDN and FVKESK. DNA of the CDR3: TGTGCCAGCAGCGTACTAGGAGGAAACACTGAAGCTTTCTTT. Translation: CASSVLGGNTEAFF. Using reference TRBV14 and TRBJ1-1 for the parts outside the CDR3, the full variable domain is EAGVTQFPSHSVIEKGQTVTLRCDPISGHDNLYWYRRVMGKEIKFLLHFVKESKQDESGMPNNRFLAERTGGTYSTLKVQPAELEDSGVYFCASSVLGGNTEAFFGQGTRLTVV.

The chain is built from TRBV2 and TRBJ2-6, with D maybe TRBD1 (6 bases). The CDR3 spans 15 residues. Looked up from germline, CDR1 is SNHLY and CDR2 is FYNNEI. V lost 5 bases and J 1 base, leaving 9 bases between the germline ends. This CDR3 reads CASSLGGSGANVLTF. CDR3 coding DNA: TGTGCCAGCAGTTTAGGGGGATCTGGGGCCAACGTCCTGACTTTC.

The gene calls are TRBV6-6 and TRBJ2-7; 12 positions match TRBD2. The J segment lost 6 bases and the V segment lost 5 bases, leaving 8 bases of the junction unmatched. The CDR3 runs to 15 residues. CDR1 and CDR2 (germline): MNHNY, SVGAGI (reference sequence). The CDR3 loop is CASSQLAGGLFEQYF. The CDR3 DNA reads TGTGCCAGCAGTCAGCTAGCGGGAGGGCTCTTCGAGCAGTACTTC.

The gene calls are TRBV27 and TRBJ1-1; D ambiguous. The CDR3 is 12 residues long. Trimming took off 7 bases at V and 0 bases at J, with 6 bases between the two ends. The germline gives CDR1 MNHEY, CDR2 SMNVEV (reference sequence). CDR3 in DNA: TGTGCCAGCAAGGACCTGAACACTGAAGCTTTCTTT. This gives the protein CASKDLNTEAFF.

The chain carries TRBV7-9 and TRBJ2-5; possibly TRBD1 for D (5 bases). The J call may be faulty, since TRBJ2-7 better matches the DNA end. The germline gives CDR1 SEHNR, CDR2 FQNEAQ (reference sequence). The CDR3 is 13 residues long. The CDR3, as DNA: TGTGCCAGCAGCCCAAAGGGGCCATACGAGCAGTACTTC. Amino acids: CASSPKGPYEQYF.

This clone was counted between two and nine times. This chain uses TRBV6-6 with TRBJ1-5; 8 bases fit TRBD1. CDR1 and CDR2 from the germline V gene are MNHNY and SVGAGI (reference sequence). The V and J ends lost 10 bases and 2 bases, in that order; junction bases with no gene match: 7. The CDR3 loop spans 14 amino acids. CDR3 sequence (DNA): TGTGCCACTGGACAGGGATTTGGCAATCAGCCCCAGCATTTT. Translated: CATGQGFGNQPQHF.

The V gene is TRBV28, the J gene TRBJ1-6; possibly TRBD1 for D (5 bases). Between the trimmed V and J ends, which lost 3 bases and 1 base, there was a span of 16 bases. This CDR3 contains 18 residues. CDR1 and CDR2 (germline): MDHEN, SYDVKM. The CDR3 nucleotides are TGTGCCAGCAGTTTCCCCCAGCCCGGGGCGTCCTATAATTCACCCCTCCACTTT. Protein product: CASSFPQPGASYNSPLHF.

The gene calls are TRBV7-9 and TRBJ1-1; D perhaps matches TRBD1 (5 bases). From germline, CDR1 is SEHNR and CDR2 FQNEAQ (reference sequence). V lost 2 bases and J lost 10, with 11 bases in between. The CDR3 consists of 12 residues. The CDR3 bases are TGTGCCAGCAGCTTACCCTCCGGGGGAGCTTTCTTT. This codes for CASSLPSGGAFF.

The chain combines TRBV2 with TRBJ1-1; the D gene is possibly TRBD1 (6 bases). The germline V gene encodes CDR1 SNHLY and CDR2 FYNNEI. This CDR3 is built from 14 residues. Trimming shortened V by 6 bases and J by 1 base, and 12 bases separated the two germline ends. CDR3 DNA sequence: TGTGCCAGCAGCCTGACAGGCGCGAACACTGAAGCTTTCTTT. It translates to CASSLTGANTEAFF.

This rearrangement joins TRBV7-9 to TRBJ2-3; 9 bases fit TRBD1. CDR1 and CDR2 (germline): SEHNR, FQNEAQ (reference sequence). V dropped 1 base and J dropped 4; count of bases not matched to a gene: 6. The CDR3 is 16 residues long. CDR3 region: CASSLGDRAHSDTQYF. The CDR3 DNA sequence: TGTGCCAGCAGCTTAGGGGACAGGGCACATTCAGATACGCAGTATTTT.

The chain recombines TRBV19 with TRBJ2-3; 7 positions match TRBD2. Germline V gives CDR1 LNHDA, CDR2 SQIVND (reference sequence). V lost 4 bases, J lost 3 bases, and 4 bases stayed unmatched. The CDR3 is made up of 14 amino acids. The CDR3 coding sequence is TGTGCCAGTAGTAGCGGGGGAAGAACAGATACGCAGTATTTT. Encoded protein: CASSSGGRTDTQYF. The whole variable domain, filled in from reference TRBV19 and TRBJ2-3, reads DGGITQSPKYLFRKEGQNVTLSCEQNLNHDAMYWYRQDPGQGLRLIYYSQIVNDFQKGDIAEGYSVSREKKESFPLTVTSAQKNPTAFYLCASSSGGRTDTQYFGPGTRLTVL.

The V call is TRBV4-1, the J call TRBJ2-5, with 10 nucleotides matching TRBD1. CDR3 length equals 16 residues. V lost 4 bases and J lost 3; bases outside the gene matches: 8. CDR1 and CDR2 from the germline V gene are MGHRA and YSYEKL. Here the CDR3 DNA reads TGCGCCAGCAGCCTTGGGACAGGGGATGGGGAAGAGACCCAGTACTTC. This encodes CASSLGTGDGEETQYF.

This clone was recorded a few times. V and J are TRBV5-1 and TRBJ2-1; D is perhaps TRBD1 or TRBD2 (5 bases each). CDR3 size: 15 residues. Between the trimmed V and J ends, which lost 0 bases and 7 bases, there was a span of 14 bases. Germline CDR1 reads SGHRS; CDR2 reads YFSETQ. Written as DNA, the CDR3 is TGCGCCAGCAGCTTGGAGGTCGGGAAGGGGAATGAGCAGTTCTTC. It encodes CASSLEVGKGNEQFF.

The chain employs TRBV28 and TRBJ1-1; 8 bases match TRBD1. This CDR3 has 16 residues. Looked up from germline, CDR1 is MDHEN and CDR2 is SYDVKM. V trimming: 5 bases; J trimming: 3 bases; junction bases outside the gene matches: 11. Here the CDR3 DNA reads TGTGCCAGCAGTCCGTACAGGGGGATAGATCACACTGAAGCTTTCTTT. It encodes CASSPYRGIDHTEAFF.

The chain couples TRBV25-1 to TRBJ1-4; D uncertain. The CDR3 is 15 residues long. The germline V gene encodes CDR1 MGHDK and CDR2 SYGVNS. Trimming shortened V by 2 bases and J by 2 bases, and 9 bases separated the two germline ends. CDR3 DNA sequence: TGTGCCAGCAGTGAAACGGCGGGCACTAATGAAAAACTGTTTTTT. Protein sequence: CASSETAGTNEKLFF.

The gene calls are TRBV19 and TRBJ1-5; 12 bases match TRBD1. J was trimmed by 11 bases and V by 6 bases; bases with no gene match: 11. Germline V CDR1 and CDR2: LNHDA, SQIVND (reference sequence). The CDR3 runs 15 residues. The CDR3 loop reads CASSPRDRGRGAQHF. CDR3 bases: TGTGCCAGTAGCCCCCGGGACAGGGGGCGCGGCGCCCAGCATTTT.

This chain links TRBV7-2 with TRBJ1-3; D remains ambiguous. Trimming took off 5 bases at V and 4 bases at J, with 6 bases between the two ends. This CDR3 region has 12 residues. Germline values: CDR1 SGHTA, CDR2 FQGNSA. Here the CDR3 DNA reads TGTGCCAGCAGCCAATTCGGAAACACCATATATTTT. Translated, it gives CASSQFGNTIYF.

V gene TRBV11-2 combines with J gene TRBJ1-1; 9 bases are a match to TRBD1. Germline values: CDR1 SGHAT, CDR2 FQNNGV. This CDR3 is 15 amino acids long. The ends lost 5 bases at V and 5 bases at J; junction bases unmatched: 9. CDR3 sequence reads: CASSRYRDRVTEAFF. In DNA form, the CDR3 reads TGTGCCAGCAGCCGTTACCGGGACAGGGTGACTGAAGCTTTCTTT.

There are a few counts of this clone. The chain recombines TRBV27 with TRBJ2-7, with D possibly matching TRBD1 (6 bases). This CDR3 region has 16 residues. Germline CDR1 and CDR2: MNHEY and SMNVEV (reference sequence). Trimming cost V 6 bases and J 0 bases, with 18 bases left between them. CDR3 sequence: CASSREAQGTSYEQYF. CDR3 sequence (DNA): TGTGCCAGCAGCAGAGAAGCTCAGGGGACCTCCTACGAGCAGTACTTC.

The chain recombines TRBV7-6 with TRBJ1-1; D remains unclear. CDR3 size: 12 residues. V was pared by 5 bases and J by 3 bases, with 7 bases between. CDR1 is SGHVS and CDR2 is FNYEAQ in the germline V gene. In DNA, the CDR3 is TGTGCCAGCAGCACTTGGGACACTGAAGCTTTCTTT. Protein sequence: CASSTWDTEAFF.

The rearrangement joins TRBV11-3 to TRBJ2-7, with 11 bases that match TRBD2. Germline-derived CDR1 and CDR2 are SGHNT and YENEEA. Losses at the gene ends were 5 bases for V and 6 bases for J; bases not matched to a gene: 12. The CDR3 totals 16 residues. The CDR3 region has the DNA TGTGCCAGCAGCCTCCCCCCTAGCGGGAGGTCTAGCGAGCAGTACTTC. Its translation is CASSLPPSGRSSEQYF.

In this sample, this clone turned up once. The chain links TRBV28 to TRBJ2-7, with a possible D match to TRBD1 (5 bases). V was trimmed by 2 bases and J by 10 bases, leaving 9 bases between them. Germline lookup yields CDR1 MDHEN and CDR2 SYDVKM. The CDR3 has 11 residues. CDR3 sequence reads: CASSLGAGQYF. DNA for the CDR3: TGTGCCAGCAGTTTAGGGGCAGGACAGTACTTC. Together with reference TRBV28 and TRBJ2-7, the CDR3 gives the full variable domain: DVKVTQSSRYLVKRTGEKVFLECVQDMDHENMFWYRQDPGLGLRLIYFSYDVKMKEKGDIPEGYSVSREKKERFSLILESASTNQTSMYLCASSLGAGQYFGPGTRLTVT.